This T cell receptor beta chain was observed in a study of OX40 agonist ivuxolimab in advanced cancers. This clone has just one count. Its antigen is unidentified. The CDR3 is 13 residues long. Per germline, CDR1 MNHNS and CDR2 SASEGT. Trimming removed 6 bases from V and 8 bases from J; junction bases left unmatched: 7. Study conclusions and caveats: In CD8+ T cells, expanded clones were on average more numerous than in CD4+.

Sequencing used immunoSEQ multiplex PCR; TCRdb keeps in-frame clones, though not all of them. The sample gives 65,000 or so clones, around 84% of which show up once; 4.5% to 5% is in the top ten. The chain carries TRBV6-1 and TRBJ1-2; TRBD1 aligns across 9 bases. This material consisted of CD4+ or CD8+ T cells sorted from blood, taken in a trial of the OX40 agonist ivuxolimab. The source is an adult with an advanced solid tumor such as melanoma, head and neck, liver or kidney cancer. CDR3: CASREGTGRGYTF. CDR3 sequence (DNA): TGTGCCAGCAGGGAGGGGACAGGGCGCGGCTACACCTTC.